Below, 21 T cell receptor beta chains from the same sample are listed, as sequenced in a study of CD4 T cells in relation to SARS-CoV-2 and coronaviruses. Clones were read by immunoSEQ multiplex PCR, and TCRdb kept only the in-frame ones, dropping some. The sample carries around 12,000 clones, around 86% recorded once. The sample was naive CD4+ T cells from PBMCs. As for subset: naive CD4+ T cells isolated by negative enrichment. The source of these receptors is an adult with COVID-19.

This clone appeared once. The rearrangement joins TRBV3-1 (or the pseudogene TRBV3-2) to TRBJ2-1; 7 bases map to TRBD2. Germline CDR1 reads LGHDT; CDR2 reads YNNKEL (reference sequence). Germline trimming cut 1 base from V and 7 bases from J; bases unmatched to any gene: 1. The CDR3 runs to 13 residues. The CDR3 is CASSQAGGNEQFF. CDR3 nucleotides: TGTGCCAGCAGCCAAGCCGGGGGGAATGAGCAGTTCTTC.

The rearrangement links TRBV3-1 (or the pseudogene TRBV3-2) to TRBJ1-2, with D uncertain. With 7 bases removed from V and 4 bases from J, the gap between germline ends came to 1 base. Germline CDR1 is LGHDT and CDR2 is YNNKEL (reference sequence). This CDR3 has 9 amino acids. The CDR3 nucleotides read TGTGCCAGCACCTATGGCTACACCTTC. Residues: CASTYGYTF.

This chain links TRBV3-1 (or the pseudogene TRBV3-2) with TRBJ1-6; 7 nucleotides agree with TRBD1. This CDR3 is 18 amino acids long. Germline loops: CDR1 LGHDT, CDR2 YNNKEL (reference sequence). With V trimmed by 2 bases and J by 0 bases, 7 bases remained unmatched. The CDR3 DNA reads TGTGCCAGCAGCCAAAGGGTCTCAGGGGGCTCCTATAATTCACCCCTCCACTTT. It yields the protein CASSQRVSGGSYNSPLHF.

The gene calls are TRBV3-1 (or the pseudogene TRBV3-2) and TRBJ2-7, with D hard to call. CDR3 size: 14 residues. Between the trimmed V and J ends, which lost 0 bases and 4 bases, there was a span of 10 bases. Germline V gene data show CDR1 as LGHDT and CDR2 as YNNKEL (reference sequence). This chain's CDR3 is CASSQDWFSYEQYF. For the CDR3, the DNA is TGTGCCAGCAGCCAAGATTGGTTTTCATACGAGCAGTACTTC.

On this clone: It is unclear where the CDR3 begins or ends on the DNA, so no DNA is shown, and the CDR3 is as TCRdb lists it. The CDR3 region is CASSQVGQGAADF. The chain uses TRBV3-1 (or the pseudogene TRBV3-2) and TRBJ2-7; the table's D call of TRBD1 was not tested on the DNA. The CDR3 length is 13 residues, termini included. The germline V gene has CDR1 LGHDT and CDR2 YNNKEL (reference sequence).

This clone was detected once. V is TRBV6-1 and J is TRBJ1-1, with no clear D. Germline lookup yields CDR1 MNHNS and CDR2 SASEGT. The V end lost 2 bases, the J end lost 0 bases, and 10 bases lay between the germline ends. CDR3 length: 15 residues. In nucleotides, the CDR3 is TGTGCCAGCAGTGAACCCCTAGGAATGAACACTGAAGCTTTCTTT. Protein sequence: CASSEPLGMNTEAFF.

The CDR3 nucleotides are TGCGCCAGCAGCTTACCAGGAGATACGCAGTATTTT. It yields the protein CASSLPGDTQYF. J is TRBJ2-3 and V is TRBV5-1, with unresolved D. This CDR3 is built from 12 residues. Trimming took 2 bases from V and 5 from J, leaving 6 bases between them. Germline V gene sequence: CDR1 SGHRS, CDR2 YFSETQ.

V gene TRBV2 combines with J gene TRBJ1-3; D not resolved. Germline-derived CDR1 and CDR2 are SNHLY and FYNNEI. The V gene lost 2 bases and the J gene lost 0 bases, with 11 bases spanning the gap. The CDR3 is 16 residues long. CDR3 DNA sequence: TGTGCCAGCAGTGAATATCCGGGAAGCTCTGGAAACACCATATATTTT. It translates to CASSEYPGSSGNTIYF.

The chain joins TRBV6-1 to TRBJ1-5; tentatively, D is TRBD1 (5 bases). Germline CDR1 is MNHNS and CDR2 is SASEGT. The CDR3 runs to 17 residues. Trimming removed 2 bases from V and 5 bases from J, with 19 bases in between. DNA of the CDR3: TGTGCCAGCAGTGAACTATGGGGCCCACAAACCTATCAGCCCCAGCATTTT. This codes for CASSELWGPQTYQPQHF.

This clone was seen only once. CDR3 sequence reads: CASSVARETQYF. CDR3 nucleotides: TGTGCCAGCAGTGTAGCTAGGGAGACCCAGTACTTC. V and J are TRBV6-1 and TRBJ2-5; the D is unclear. V shed 4 bases and J shed 5 bases, with 8 bases lying between them. The CDR3 length is 12 residues. Germline V gene data show CDR1 as MNHNS and CDR2 as SASEGT.

The chain combines TRBV5-1 with TRBJ2-1; 8 bases align to TRBD2. This CDR3 contains 16 residues. The ends lost 6 bases at V and 4 bases at J; junction bases unmatched: 12. CDR1 is SGHRS, CDR2 YFSETQ, per germline. The CDR3 DNA follows: TGCGCCAGCAAGATGGCCCTGGGGACTAGGTACAATGAGCAGTTCTTC. Amino acids: CASKMALGTRYNEQFF.

V usage is TRBV9 and J usage is TRBJ2-1; 8 bases fit TRBD2. The CDR3 sequence is 16 residues long. The junction had 11 bases not matched to a gene; V was cut back by 2 bases and J by 7 bases. CDR1 and CDR2 from the germline V gene are SGDLS and YYNGEE. CDR3 in amino acids: CASSVPGGGNGNEQFF. CDR3 DNA: TGTGCCAGCAGCGTCCCCGGCGGGGGGAATGGGAATGAGCAGTTCTTC. Drawing the rest from reference TRBV9 and TRBJ2-1, the complete variable domain is DSGVTQTPKHLITATGQRVTLRCSPRSGDLSVYWYQQSLDQGLQFLIQYYNGEERAKGNILERFSAQQFPDLHSELNLSSLELGDSALYFCASSVPGGGNGNEQFFGPGTRLTVL.

The genes are TRBV28 and TRBJ2-5, with 12 nucleotides matching TRBD2. The V and J ends lost 5 bases and 3 bases, in that order; junction bases with no gene match: 7. The CDR3 runs 16 residues. Germline loops: CDR1 MDHEN, CDR2 SYDVKM. CDR3 sequence reads: CASSKTSGGPKETQYF. CDR3 nucleotides: TGTGCCAGCAGTAAGACTAGCGGGGGTCCCAAAGAGACCCAGTACTTC.

The rearrangement joins TRBV15 to TRBJ2-7, with D perhaps being TRBD1 or TRBD2 (5 bases each). CDR1 is LNHNV and CDR2 is YYDKDF in the germline V gene (reference sequence). Trimming shortened V by 0 bases and J by 2 bases, and 8 bases separated the two germline ends. The CDR3 consists of 14 residues. The CDR3 reads CATSRDLGPYEQYF. CDR3 nucleotide sequence: TGTGCCACCAGCAGAGATTTGGGACCCTACGAGCAGTACTTC.

This sequence joins TRBV9 and TRBJ2-2; D not certain. Germline values: CDR1 SGDLS, CDR2 YYNGEE. The CDR3 extends over 16 amino acids. V lost 1 base to trimming and J lost 0 bases, with 10 bases between them. The CDR3 is CASSVRADPNTGELFF. The CDR3 DNA is TGTGCCAGCAGCGTACGCGCCGACCCGAACACCGGGGAGCTGTTTTTT.

The gene calls are TRBV5-4 and TRBJ1-2, with D tentatively TRBD1 (5 bases). The CDR3 is made up of 16 amino acids. Trimming removed 0 bases from V and 3 bases from J, with 15 bases in between. The germline V gene has CDR1 SGHNT and CDR2 YYREEE (reference sequence). In nucleotides, the CDR3 is TGTGCCAGCAGCTTGGCTCGAGCCGGGACGGACTATGGCTACACCTTC. Residues: CASSLARAGTDYGYTF.

Only one count was recorded for this clone. The V call is TRBV4-2, the J call TRBJ2-1; D perhaps matches TRBD2 (6 bases). The CDR3 runs to 14 residues. Trimming left V 1 base short and J 6 bases short, with 10 bases between. Germline loops: CDR1 LGHNA, CDR2 YNFKEQ. The CDR3 here is CASSQGGLGNEQFF. CDR3 bases: TGTGCCAGCAGCCAAGGGGGACTGGGCAATGAGCAGTTCTTC.

This clone was counted a single time. V usage is TRBV6-6 and J usage is TRBJ1-2; TRBD1 matches 9 bases. Germline values: CDR1 MNHNY, CDR2 SVGAGI (reference sequence). This CDR3 spans 16 amino acids. V dropped 5 bases and J dropped 4; count of bases not matched to a gene: 11. CDR3 sequence (DNA): TGTGCCAGCAGTGGTCCCGGGACAGGGATAGGCTATGGCTACACCTTC. Protein sequence: CASSGPGTGIGYGYTF.

This rearrangement joins TRBV27 to TRBJ1-2; D gene unclear. Germline V CDR1 and CDR2: MNHEY, SMNVEV (reference sequence). This CDR3 has 14 residues. V dropped 4 bases and J dropped 0 bases, with 9 bases sitting between them. The chain's CDR3 is CASSSSRANYGYTF. CDR3 bases: TGTGCCAGCAGTTCCAGCAGAGCTAACTATGGCTACACCTTC.

V gene TRBV5-4 combines with J gene TRBJ1-1; 7 bases line up with TRBD1. CDR3 length: 14 amino acids. The germline CDR1 and CDR2 sequences are SGHNT and YYREEE (reference sequence). Trimming removed 1 base from V and 3 bases from J; junction bases left unmatched: 3. The CDR3 loop is CASSLQGVDTEAFF. The DNA of the CDR3 is TGTGCCAGCAGCTTGCAGGGGGTCGACACTGAAGCTTTCTTT.

The V gene is TRBV7-9, the J gene TRBJ1-5, with 7 bases aligning to TRBD1. J gave up 6 bases and V 5 bases, and 4 bases lay outside the gene matches. CDR3 length equals 13 residues. Germline V gene data show CDR1 as SEHNR and CDR2 as FQNEAQ (reference sequence). The CDR3 loop reads CASSPTGLQPQHF. CDR3 nucleotides: TGTGCCAGCAGCCCGACAGGGCTTCAGCCCCAGCATTTT.